The clone carrying this T cell receptor beta chain showed up many times. Antigen: not known. This record comes from a study of Graves' ophthalmopathy and Graves' hyperthyroidism. Study conclusions and caveats: Also, most clonotypes expanded in the thyroid above 0.001 frequency appeared in blood. Using a 13-signature model, the authors split ophthalmopathy from stable hyperthyroidism, with around 89% sensitivity and around 84% specificity. The model forecast ophthalmopathy progression, reaching 60% to 71% sensitivity and around 73% specificity.

Lactation, pregnancy, uncontrolled infections and other autoimmune diseases were all grounds for excluding patients. TCR beta CDR3 regions were amplified from RNA transcripts. An initial RT-PCR round employing HTBI primers preceded a second-round multiplex PCR. Via MiXCR, TCRdb re-called the multiplex PCR reads, giving one row per CDR3 protein. Counted here are 400,000 or so distinct CDR3 sequences, approximately 18% occurring once; the ten biggest clones make up roughly 2.4%. The V gene's germline CDR1 is SNHLY and CDR2 FYNNEI. Trimming removed 3 bases at V and 4 bases at J, with 16 bases between. The CDR3 has 15 residues.

The sequencing sample was made of peripheral blood. The rearrangement joins TRBV2 to TRBJ2-7, with D tentatively TRBD2 (7 bases). The sequence was collected from an adult woman with stable Graves' hyperthyroidism. For the CDR3, the DNA is TGTGCCAGCAGTGAGGGGGCGGGAGAATGGTACGAGCAGTACTTC. The encoded protein is CASSEGAGEWYEQYF. Drawing the rest from reference TRBV2 and TRBJ2-7, the complete variable domain is EPEVTQTPSHQVTQMGQEVILRCVPISNHLYFYWYRQILGQKVEFLVSFYNNEISEKSEIFDDQFSVERPDGSNFTLKIRSTKLEDSAMYFCASSEGAGEWYEQYFGPGTRLTVT.